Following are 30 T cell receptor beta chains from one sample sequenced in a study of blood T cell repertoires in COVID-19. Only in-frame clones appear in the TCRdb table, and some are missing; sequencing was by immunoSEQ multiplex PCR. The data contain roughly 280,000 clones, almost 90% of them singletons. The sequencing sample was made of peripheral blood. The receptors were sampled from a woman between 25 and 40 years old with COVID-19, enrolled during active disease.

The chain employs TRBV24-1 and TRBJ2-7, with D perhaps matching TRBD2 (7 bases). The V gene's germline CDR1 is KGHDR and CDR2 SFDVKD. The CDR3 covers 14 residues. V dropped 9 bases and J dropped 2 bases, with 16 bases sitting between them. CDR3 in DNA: TGTGCCACCCGGGAAGGGGGGGCCCCCTACGAGCAGTACTTC. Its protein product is CATREGGAPYEQYF.

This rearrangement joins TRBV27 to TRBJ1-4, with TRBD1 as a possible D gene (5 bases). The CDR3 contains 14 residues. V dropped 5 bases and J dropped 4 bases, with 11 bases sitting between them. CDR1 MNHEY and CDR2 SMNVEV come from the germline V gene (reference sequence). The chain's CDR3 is CASSTDRYNEKLFF. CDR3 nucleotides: TGTGCCAGCAGTACCGACAGATATAATGAAAAACTGTTTTTT.

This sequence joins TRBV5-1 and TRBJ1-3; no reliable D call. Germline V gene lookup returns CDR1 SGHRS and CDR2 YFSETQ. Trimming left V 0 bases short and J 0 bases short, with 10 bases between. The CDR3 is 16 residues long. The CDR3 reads CASSLDPRLSGNTIYF. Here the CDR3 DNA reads TGCGCCAGCAGCTTGGATCCGCGACTCTCTGGAAACACCATATATTTT.

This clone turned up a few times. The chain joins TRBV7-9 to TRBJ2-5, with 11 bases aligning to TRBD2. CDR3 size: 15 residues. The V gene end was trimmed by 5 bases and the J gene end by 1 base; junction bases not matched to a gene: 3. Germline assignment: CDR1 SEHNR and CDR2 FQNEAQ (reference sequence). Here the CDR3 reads CASSPGLAGQETQYF. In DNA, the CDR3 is TGTGCCAGCAGCCCTGGACTAGCGGGCCAAGAGACCCAGTACTTC.

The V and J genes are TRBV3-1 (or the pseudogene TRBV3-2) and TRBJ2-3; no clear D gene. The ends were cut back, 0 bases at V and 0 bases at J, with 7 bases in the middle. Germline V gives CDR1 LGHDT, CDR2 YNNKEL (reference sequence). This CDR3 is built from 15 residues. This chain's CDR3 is CASSQDARSTDTQYF. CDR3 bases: TGTGCCAGCAGCCAAGATGCACGGAGCACAGATACGCAGTATTTT.

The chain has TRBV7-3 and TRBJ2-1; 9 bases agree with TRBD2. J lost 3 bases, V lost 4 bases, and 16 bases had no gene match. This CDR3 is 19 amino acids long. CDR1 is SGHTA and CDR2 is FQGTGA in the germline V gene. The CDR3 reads CASSSNPFRLAAIYNEQFF. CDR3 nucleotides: TGTGCCAGCAGCTCTAACCCATTTAGACTAGCGGCAATCTACAATGAGCAGTTCTTC.

The CDR3 DNA follows: TGTGCCAGCTCACCCTATCGGGAAGACGAGCAGTACTTC. Translated: CASSPYREDEQYF. The V gene is TRBV18, the J gene TRBJ2-7, with D possibly TRBD2 on 5 matching bases. The CDR3 spans 13 residues. The V gene's germline CDR1 is KGHSH and CDR2 LQKENI. V lost 3 bases and J 5 bases, leaving 11 bases between the germline ends. The variable domain in full, with the rest retrieved from reference TRBV18 and TRBJ2-7, is NAGVMQNPRHLVRRRGQEARLRCSPMKGHSHVYWYRQLPEEGLKFMVYLQKENIIDESGMPKERFSAEFPKEGPSILRIQQVVRGDSAAYFCASSPYREDEQYFGPGTRLTVT.

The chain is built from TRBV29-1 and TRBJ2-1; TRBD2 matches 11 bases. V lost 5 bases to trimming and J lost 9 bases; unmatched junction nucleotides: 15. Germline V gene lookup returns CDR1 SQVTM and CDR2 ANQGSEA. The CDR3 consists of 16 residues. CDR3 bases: TGCAGCGTTACCCTGACTAGCGGGATGCCGGTGGGTGAGCAGTTCTTC. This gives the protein CSVTLTSGMPVGEQFF.

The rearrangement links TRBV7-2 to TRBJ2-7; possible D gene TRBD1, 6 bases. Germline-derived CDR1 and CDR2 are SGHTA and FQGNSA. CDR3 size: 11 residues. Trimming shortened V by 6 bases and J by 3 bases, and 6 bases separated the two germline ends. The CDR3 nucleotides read TGTGCCAGCAGACAGGGCTACGAGCAGTACTTC. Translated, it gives CASRQGYEQYF.

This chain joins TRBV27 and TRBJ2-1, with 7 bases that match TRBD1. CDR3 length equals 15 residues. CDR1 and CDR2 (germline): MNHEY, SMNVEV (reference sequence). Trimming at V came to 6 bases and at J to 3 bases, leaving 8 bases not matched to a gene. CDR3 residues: CASRRFRDSYNEQFF. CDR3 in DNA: TGTGCCAGCAGGAGGTTCCGGGACAGCTACAATGAGCAGTTCTTC.

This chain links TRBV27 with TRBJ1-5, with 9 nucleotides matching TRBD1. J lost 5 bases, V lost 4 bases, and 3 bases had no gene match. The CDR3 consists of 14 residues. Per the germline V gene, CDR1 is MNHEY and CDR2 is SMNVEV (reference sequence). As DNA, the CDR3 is TGTGCCAGCAGTTCCCGGACAGGGGATCAGCCCCAGCATTTT. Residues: CASSSRTGDQPQHF.

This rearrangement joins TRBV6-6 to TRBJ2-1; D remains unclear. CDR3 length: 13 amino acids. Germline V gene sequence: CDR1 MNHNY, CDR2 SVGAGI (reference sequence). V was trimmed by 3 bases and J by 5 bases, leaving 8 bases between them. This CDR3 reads CASSYSTDNEQFF. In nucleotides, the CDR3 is TGTGCCAGCAGTTATTCGACTGACAATGAGCAGTTCTTC.

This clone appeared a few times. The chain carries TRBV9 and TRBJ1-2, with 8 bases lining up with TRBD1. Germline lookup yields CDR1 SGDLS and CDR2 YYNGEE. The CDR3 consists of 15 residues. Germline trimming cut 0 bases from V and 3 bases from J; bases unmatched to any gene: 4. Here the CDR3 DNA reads TGTGCCAGCAGCGTAGCTCTGGACAGGGACTATGGCTACACCTTC. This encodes CASSVALDRDYGYTF.

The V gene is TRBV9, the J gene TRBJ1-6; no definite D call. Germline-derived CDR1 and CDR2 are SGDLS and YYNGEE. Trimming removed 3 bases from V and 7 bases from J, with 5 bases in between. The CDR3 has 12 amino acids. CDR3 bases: TGTGCCAGCAGCGACAGAAATTCACCCCTCCACTTT. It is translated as CASSDRNSPLHF.

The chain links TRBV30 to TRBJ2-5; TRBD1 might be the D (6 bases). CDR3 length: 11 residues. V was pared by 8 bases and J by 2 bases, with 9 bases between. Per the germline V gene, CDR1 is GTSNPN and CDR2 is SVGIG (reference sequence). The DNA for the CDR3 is TGTGCCCGGACAGATCAAGAGACCCAGTACTTC. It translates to CARTDQETQYF.

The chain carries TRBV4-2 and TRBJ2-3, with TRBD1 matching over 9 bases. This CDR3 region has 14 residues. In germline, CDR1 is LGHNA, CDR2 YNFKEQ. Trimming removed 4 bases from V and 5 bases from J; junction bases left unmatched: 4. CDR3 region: CASSPGQGLDTQYF. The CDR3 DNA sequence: TGTGCCAGCAGCCCCGGACAGGGGTTAGATACGCAGTATTTT.

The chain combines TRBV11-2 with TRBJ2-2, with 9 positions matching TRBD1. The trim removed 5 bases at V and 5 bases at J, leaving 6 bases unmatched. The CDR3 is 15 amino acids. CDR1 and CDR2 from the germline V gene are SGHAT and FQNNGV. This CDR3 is CASSVTGGWTGELFF. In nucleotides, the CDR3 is TGTGCCAGCAGCGTCACAGGGGGCTGGACCGGGGAGCTGTTTTTT.

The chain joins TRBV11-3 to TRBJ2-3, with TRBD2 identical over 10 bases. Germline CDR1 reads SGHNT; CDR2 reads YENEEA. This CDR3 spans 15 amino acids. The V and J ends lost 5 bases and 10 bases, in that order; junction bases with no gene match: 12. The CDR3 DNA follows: TGTGCCAGCAGCCAGACTAGCGGGTCCTCCAGTGCGCAGTATTTT. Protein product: CASSQTSGSSSAQYF.

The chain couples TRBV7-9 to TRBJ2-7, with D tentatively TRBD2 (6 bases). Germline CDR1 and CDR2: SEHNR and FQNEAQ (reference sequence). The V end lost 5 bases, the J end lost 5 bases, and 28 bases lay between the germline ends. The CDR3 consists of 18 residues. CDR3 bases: TGTGCCAGCAGCCAGGGATCGATCCGGGGAGGCTTGAGGAACGAGCAGTACTTC. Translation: CASSQGSIRGGLRNEQYF.

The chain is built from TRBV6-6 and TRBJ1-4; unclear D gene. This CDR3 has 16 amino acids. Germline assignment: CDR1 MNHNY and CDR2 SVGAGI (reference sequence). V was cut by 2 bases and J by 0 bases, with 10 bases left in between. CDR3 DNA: TGTGCCAGCAGTTACAGCGGGTCCCCAACTAATGAAAAACTGTTTTTT. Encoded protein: CASSYSGSPTNEKLFF.

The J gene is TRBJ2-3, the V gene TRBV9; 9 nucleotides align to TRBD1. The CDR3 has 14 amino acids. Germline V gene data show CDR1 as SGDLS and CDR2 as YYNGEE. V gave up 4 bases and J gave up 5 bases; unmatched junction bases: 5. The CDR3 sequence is CASSRTGEIDTQYF. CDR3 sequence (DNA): TGTGCCAGCAGCCGGACAGGGGAGATAGATACGCAGTATTTT.

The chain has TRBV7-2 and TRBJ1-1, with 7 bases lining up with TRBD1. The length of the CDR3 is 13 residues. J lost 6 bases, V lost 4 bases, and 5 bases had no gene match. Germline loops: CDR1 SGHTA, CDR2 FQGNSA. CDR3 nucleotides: TGTGCCAGCAGCTGGGACAGAGTTTCTGAAGCTTTCTTT. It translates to CASSWDRVSEAFF.

The CDR3 reads CASSLVTGTTEAFF. As DNA, the CDR3 is TGCGCCAGCAGCTTGGTGACAGGGACCACTGAAGCTTTCTTT. This chain uses TRBV5-1 with TRBJ1-1; 7 nucleotides line up with TRBD1. CDR1 and CDR2 (germline): SGHRS, YFSETQ. This CDR3 is built from 14 residues. Trimming took 0 bases from V and 4 from J; bases not matched to a gene: 3.

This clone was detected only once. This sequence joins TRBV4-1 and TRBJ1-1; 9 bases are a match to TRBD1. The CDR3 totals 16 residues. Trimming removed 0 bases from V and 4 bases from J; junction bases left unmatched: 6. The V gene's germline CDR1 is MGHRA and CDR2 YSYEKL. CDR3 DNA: TGCGCCAGCAGCCAAGAACCCGGACAGGGGAGCACTGAAGCTTTCTTT. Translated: CASSQEPGQGSTEAFF.

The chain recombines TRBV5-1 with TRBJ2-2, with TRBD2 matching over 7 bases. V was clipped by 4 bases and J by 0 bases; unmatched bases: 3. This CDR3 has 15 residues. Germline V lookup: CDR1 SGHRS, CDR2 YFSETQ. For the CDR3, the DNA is TGCGCCAGCAGCCTACTAGCGCCGAACACCGGGGAGCTGTTTTTT. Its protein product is CASSLLAPNTGELFF.

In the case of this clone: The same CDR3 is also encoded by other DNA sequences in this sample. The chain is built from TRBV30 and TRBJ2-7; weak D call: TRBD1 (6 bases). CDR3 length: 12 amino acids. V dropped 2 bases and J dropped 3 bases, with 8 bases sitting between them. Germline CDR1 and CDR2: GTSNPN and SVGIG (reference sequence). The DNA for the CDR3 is TGTGCCTGGAGTTCGGACAGCTACGAGCAGTACTTC. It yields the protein CAWSSDSYEQYF.

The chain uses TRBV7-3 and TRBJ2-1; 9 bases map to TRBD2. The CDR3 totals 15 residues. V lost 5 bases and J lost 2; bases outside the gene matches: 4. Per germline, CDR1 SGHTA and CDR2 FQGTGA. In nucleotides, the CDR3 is TGTGCCAGCAGCCCCACTAGCGGGCCCTACAATGAGCAGTTCTTC. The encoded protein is CASSPTSGPYNEQFF.

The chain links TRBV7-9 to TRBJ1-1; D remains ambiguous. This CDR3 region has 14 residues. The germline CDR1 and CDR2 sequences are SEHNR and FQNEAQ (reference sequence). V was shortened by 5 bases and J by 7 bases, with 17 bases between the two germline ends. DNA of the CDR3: TGTGCCAGCAGCCCCCGGCCCCTGGAGGGTGAAGCTTTCTTT. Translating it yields CASSPRPLEGEAFF. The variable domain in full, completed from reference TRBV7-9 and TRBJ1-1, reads DTGVSQNPRHKITKRGQNVTFRCDPISEHNRLYWYRQTLGQGPEFLTYFQNEAQLEKSRLLSDRFSAERPKGSFSTLEIQRTEQGDSAMYLCASSPRPLEGEAFFGQGTRLTVV.

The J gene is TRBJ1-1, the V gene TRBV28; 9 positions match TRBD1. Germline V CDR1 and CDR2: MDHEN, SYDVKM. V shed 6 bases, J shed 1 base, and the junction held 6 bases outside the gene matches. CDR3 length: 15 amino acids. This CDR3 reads CASRPYRGRNTEAFF. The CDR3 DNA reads TGTGCCAGCAGGCCCTACAGGGGGCGGAACACTGAAGCTTTCTTT.

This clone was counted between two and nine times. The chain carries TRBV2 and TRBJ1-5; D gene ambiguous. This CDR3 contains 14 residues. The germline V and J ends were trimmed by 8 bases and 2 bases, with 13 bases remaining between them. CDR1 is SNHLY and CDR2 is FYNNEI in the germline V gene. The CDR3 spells CASGRLIGNQPQHF. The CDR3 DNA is TGTGCCAGCGGGAGGCTTATTGGCAATCAGCCCCAGCATTTT.